These 31 T cell receptor beta chains came from one sample sequenced in a study of cytomegalovirus exposure and HLA in healthy donors. The PCR ran on 60 Vbeta and 13 Jbeta primers. The repertoire was sequenced with immunoSEQ multiplex PCR; TCRdb's copy has only in-frame clones and lacks some. The sample yields about 160,000 clones, of which the top ten take up 1.3%. The sample taken for sequencing was PBMCs. These receptors were obtained from a woman aged 55-69 years in good health and CMV-seronegative.

The gene calls are TRBV4-3 and TRBJ2-5; 11 nucleotides agree with TRBD1. Germline CDR1 and CDR2: LGHNA and YSLEER. The CDR3 is 16 residues long. Losses at the gene ends were 3 bases for V and 7 bases for J; bases not matched to a gene: 10. CDR3 sequence reads: CASSQYRDRGGRTQYF. The DNA for the CDR3 is TGCGCCAGCAGCCAGTACCGGGACAGGGGGGGAAGGACCCAGTACTTC.

This chain links TRBV6-5 with TRBJ1-2; TRBD1 matches 7 bases. Germline V gives CDR1 MNHEY, CDR2 SVGAGI. The CDR3 sequence is 14 residues long. Germline trimming cut 6 bases from V and 8 bases from J; bases unmatched to any gene: 12. DNA of the CDR3: TGTGCCAGCAGGGGGACAGTCATGTATGGAGGCTACACCTTC. As protein: CASRGTVMYGGYTF.

V is TRBV6-5 and J is TRBJ2-7; 8 nucleotides align to TRBD1. V was pared by 9 bases and J by 1 base, with 5 bases of the junction left unmatched. CDR3 length: 13 residues. CDR1 and CDR2 from the germline V gene are MNHEY and SVGAGI. The CDR3 bases are TGTGCCAGTACGGACAGGGCATCCTACGAGCAGTACTTC. It is translated as CASTDRASYEQYF.

This chain's CDR3 is CASRASGAGDYNEQFF. The CDR3 DNA reads TGCGCCAGCAGGGCAAGCGGGGCGGGAGACTACAATGAGCAGTTCTTC. The rearrangement links TRBV4-1 to TRBJ2-1; 7 bases are a match to TRBD2. Trimming removed 6 bases from V and 3 bases from J; junction bases left unmatched: 11. The CDR3 is 16 residues long. Germline CDR1 is MGHRA and CDR2 is YSYEKL.

The gene calls are TRBV5-1 and TRBJ1-1, with a weak D call TRBD1 (6 bases). Germline values: CDR1 SGHRS, CDR2 YFSETQ. V was cut by 4 bases and J by 5 bases, with 12 bases left in between. The CDR3 spans 13 residues. The CDR3 region is CASSQTGLTEAFF. The CDR3 DNA follows: TGCGCCAGCAGCCAAACAGGGTTGACTGAAGCTTTCTTT.

The J gene is TRBJ2-3, the V gene TRBV19; 7 nucleotides match TRBD1. The CDR3 runs 16 residues. Per the germline V gene, CDR1 is LNHDA and CDR2 is SQIVND (reference sequence). The J segment lost 1 base and the V segment lost 5 bases, leaving 9 bases of the junction unmatched. The CDR3 DNA is TGTGCCAGTAGTGATCGACAGGGTTCAGGCACAGATACGCAGTATTTT. Translated: CASSDRQGSGTDTQYF.

The chain carries TRBV7-9 and TRBJ1-1, with 8 nucleotides matching TRBD1. Trimming cost V 5 bases and J 6 bases; bases outside gene matches: 14. Germline V gene sequence: CDR1 SEHNR, CDR2 FQNEAQ (reference sequence). The CDR3 covers 16 residues. CDR3 sequence: CASSPSGTGGRAEAFF. The CDR3 coding sequence is TGTGCCAGCAGCCCATCCGGGACAGGCGGGCGCGCTGAAGCTTTCTTT.

The J gene is TRBJ1-4, the V gene TRBV25-1, with a tentative D call TRBD1 (5 bases). V shed 8 bases and J shed 7 bases, with 20 bases lying between them. The CDR3 covers 15 residues. Germline assignment: CDR1 MGHDK and CDR2 SYGVNS. For the CDR3, the DNA is TGTGCCAGCGCCCTATCGGCTACCGGGGGTGAAAAACTGTTTTTT. This sequence encodes CASALSATGGEKLFF.

The chain uses TRBV6-1 and TRBJ1-2; 9 nucleotides match TRBD1. Trimming cost V 7 bases and J 11 bases; bases outside gene matches: 11. From germline, CDR1 is MNHNS and CDR2 SASEGT. This CDR3 spans 13 amino acids. The CDR3 region has the DNA TGTGCCAGCATGCCCGGGGACAGGGCTCGTTACACCTTC. Its translation: CASMPGDRARYTF.

The gene calls are TRBV7-8 and TRBJ1-1, with 7 bases lining up with TRBD1. V shed 5 bases and J 11 bases; nucleotides not matched to a gene: 17. The CDR3 totals 15 residues. Looked up from germline, CDR1 is SGHVS and CDR2 is FQNEAQ. This CDR3 reads CASSPLPRQGRIAFF. CDR3 sequence (DNA): TGTGCCAGCAGCCCACTCCCACGACAGGGTCGGATCGCTTTCTTT.

The chain combines TRBV15 with TRBJ1-1; tentative D call: TRBD1 (6 bases). V lost 7 bases to trimming and J lost 0 bases, with 15 bases between them. In germline, CDR1 is LNHNV, CDR2 YYDKDF (reference sequence). The CDR3 totals 15 residues. CDR3 protein: CATKGGRNLNTEAFF. DNA for the CDR3: TGTGCCACCAAAGGGGGTCGGAACTTGAACACTGAAGCTTTCTTT. Variable domain in full (rest from reference TRBV15 and TRBJ1-1): DAMVIQNPRYQVTQFGKPVTLSCSQTLNHNVMYWYQQKSSQAPKLLFHYYDKDFNNEADTPDNFQSRRPNTSFCFLDIRSPGLGDTAMYLCATKGGRNLNTEAFFGQGTRLTVV.

The rearrangement joins TRBV2 to TRBJ1-3; 7 nucleotides agree with TRBD1. CDR3 length: 17 amino acids. Trimming removed 2 bases from V and 0 bases from J; junction bases left unmatched: 7. Germline V lookup: CDR1 SNHLY, CDR2 FYNNEI. CDR3 protein: CASSEPPGGPSGNTIYF. The CDR3 DNA follows: TGTGCCAGCAGTGAACCTCCAGGGGGTCCCTCTGGAAACACCATATATTTT.

As for this clone: This sample also contains other DNA sequences that code for the same CDR3. The chain uses TRBV18 and TRBJ2-2, with D maybe TRBD1 (6 bases). V was trimmed by 3 bases and J by 1 base, leaving 6 bases between them. The CDR3 covers 14 residues. Germline V gene data show CDR1 as KGHSH and CDR2 as LQKENI. CDR3 amino acids: CASSPGQNTGELFF. CDR3 DNA: TGTGCCAGCTCACCGGGACAGAACACCGGGGAGCTGTTTTTT.

The chain couples TRBV5-4 to TRBJ2-3; 12 positions match TRBD2. J was trimmed by 5 bases and V by 5 bases; bases with no gene match: 9. Germline values: CDR1 SGHNT, CDR2 YYREEE (reference sequence). The CDR3 extends over 16 amino acids. In nucleotides, the CDR3 is TGTGCCAGCAGTACCGGGACTAGCGGGTACATAGATACGCAGTATTTT. Translation: CASSTGTSGYIDTQYF. Supplemented by reference TRBV5-4 and TRBJ2-3, the full variable domain reads ETGVTQSPTHLIKTRGQQVTLRCSSQSGHNTVSWYQQALGQGPQFIFQYYREEENGRGNFPPRFSGLQFPNYSSELNVNALELDDSALYLCASSTGTSGYIDTQYFGPGTRLTVL.

The chain employs TRBV27 and TRBJ1-1, with D tentatively TRBD1 (6 bases). CDR3 length equals 18 residues. Germline assignment: CDR1 MNHEY and CDR2 SMNVEV (reference sequence). V was shortened by 0 bases and J by 3 bases, with 20 bases between the two germline ends. Here the CDR3 DNA reads TGTGCCAGCAGTTTATCGCCCCCCTTTACAGGGCGGGACACTGAAGCTTTCTTT. Translation gives CASSLSPPFTGRDTEAFF.

This rearrangement joins TRBV6-6 to TRBJ2-3; 15 bases align to TRBD2. This CDR3 is built from 16 residues. Germline V gene data show CDR1 as MNHNY and CDR2 as SVGAGI (reference sequence). V was pared by 6 bases and J by 4 bases, with 5 bases of the junction left unmatched. In DNA form, the CDR3 reads TGTGCCAGCAGCCCCGGACTAGCGGGGGGGTCAGATACGCAGTATTTT. As protein: CASSPGLAGGSDTQYF.

This chain joins TRBV7-3 and TRBJ2-1; 11 bases line up with TRBD2. V lost 3 bases and J lost 4; bases outside the gene matches: 5. Germline V lookup: CDR1 SGHTA, CDR2 FQGTGA. The CDR3 contains 16 residues. The CDR3 here is CASSFSSGGPYNEQFF. Here the CDR3 DNA reads TGTGCCAGCAGCTTTTCTAGCGGGGGGCCATACAATGAGCAGTTCTTC. Full variable domain (missing parts from reference TRBV7-3 and TRBJ2-1): GAGVSQTPSNKVTEKGKYVELRCDPISGHTALYWYRQSLGQGPEFLIYFQGTGAADDSGLPNDRFFAVRPEGSVSTLKIQRTERGDSAVYLCASSFSSGGPYNEQFFGPGTRLTVL.

The rearrangement uses TRBV18 and TRBJ1-2, with no clear D. The V end was cut by 0 bases, the J end by 13 bases, with 18 bases between. In germline, CDR1 is KGHSH, CDR2 LQKENI. This CDR3 has 14 amino acids. CDR3: CASSPPAGARGPTF. CDR3 nucleotides: TGTGCCAGCTCACCACCGGCAGGCGCCCGGGGTCCCACCTTC.

The V gene is TRBV5-5, the J gene TRBJ2-3; 10 bases are shared with TRBD1. The CDR3 totals 15 residues. J was trimmed by 5 bases and V by 0 bases; bases with no gene match: 3. Germline V gene data show CDR1 as SGHKS and CDR2 as YYEKEE (reference sequence). The CDR3 bases are TGTGCCAGCAGCTTGGTGGGACAGGGGTTAGATACGCAGTATTTT. The encoded protein is CASSLVGQGLDTQYF. The full variable domain, with the rest looked up from reference TRBV5-5 and TRBJ2-3, is DAGVTQSPTHLIKTRGQQVTLRCSPISGHKSVSWYQQVLGQGPQFIFQYYEKEERGRGNFPDRFSARQFPNYSSELNVNALLLGDSALYLCASSLVGQGLDTQYFGPGTRLTVL.

The gene calls are TRBV12-5 and TRBJ1-5; 7 nucleotides line up with TRBD1. Looked up from germline, CDR1 is LGHNT and CDR2 is FRNRAP. The CDR3 consists of 17 residues. V was pared by 1 base and J by 4 bases, with 10 bases of the junction left unmatched. The CDR3 DNA is TGTGCTAGTGGTTTGGCCGCCGGGACAGCCGGGAATCAGCCCCAGCATTTT. It specifies CASGLAAGTAGNQPQHF. Using reference TRBV12-5 and TRBJ1-5 for the parts outside the CDR3, the full variable domain is DARVTQTPRHKVTEMGQEVTMRCQPILGHNTVFWYRQTMMQGLELLAYFRNRAPLDDSGMPKDRFSAEMPDATLATLKIQPSEPRDSAVYFCASGLAAGTAGNQPQHFGDGTRLSIL.

The chain links TRBV28 to TRBJ2-5; D not certain. V lost 2 bases and J lost 5, with 3 bases in between. This CDR3 has 11 amino acids. Germline CDR1 reads MDHEN; CDR2 reads SYDVKM. CDR3 protein: CASSLEETQYF. CDR3 nucleotide sequence: TGTGCCAGCAGTTTAGAGGAGACCCAGTACTTC.

The V gene is TRBV5-1, the J gene TRBJ2-2, with TRBD2 as a possible D gene (6 bases). Trimming shortened V by 0 bases and J by 7 bases, and 10 bases separated the two germline ends. The CDR3 totals 14 residues. Germline CDR1 and CDR2: SGHRS and YFSETQ. The CDR3 DNA reads as TGCGCCAGCAGCTTGGAAGGAGGGGACGGGGAGCTGTTTTTT. This translates into CASSLEGGDGELFF.

The CDR3 sequence: CASSLLGAGTGNTIYF. The CDR3, as DNA: TGTGCCAGCAGCCTGCTAGGGGCAGGAACTGGAAACACCATATATTTT. The chain uses TRBV7-3 and TRBJ1-3; maybe TRBD1 (5 bases). Germline CDR1 and CDR2: SGHTA and FQGTGA. This CDR3 is built from 16 residues. Trimming took off 5 bases at V and 2 bases at J, with 16 bases between the two ends.

The V call is TRBV4-3, the J call TRBJ1-3, with D perhaps matching TRBD1 (6 bases). Germline CDR1 and CDR2: LGHNA and YSLEER. This CDR3 is 19 amino acids long. The V end lost 0 bases, the J end lost 0 bases, and 18 bases lay between the germline ends. CDR3 DNA sequence: TGCGCCAGCAGCCAAGAAACCCCGGGACAAACGAGCTCTGGAAACACCATATATTTT. It yields the protein CASSQETPGQTSSGNTIYF.

The chain uses TRBV10-3 and TRBJ2-1, with TRBD2 matching 9 bases. The CDR3 spans 16 residues. Germline assignment: CDR1 ENHRY and CDR2 SYGVKD. V lost 4 bases, J lost 3 bases, and 7 bases stayed unmatched. The CDR3 region has the DNA TGTGCCATCAGTGGGACCCAGCGGGGGGACTACAATGAGCAGTTCTTC. Translating gives CAISGTQRGDYNEQFF.

V gene TRBV19 combines with J gene TRBJ2-7; TRBD1 aligns across 7 bases. Unmatched junction bases numbered 5, after V lost 7 bases and J lost 2 bases. The germline V gene encodes CDR1 LNHDA and CDR2 SQIVND (reference sequence). The CDR3 is made up of 13 amino acids. The CDR3 sequence is CASNSGQTYEQYF. CDR3 coding DNA: TGTGCCAGTAACTCGGGACAGACCTACGAGCAGTACTTC.

DNA for the CDR3: TGTGCCACCAGCAGGGGCAGAGACAGCGGCTACACCTTC. Encoded protein: CATSRGRDSGYTF. V is TRBV15 and J is TRBJ1-2, with D possibly TRBD1 on 5 matching bases. CDR1 and CDR2 (germline): LNHNV, YYDKDF (reference sequence). The V gene lost 3 bases and the J gene lost 8 bases, with 13 bases spanning the gap. The CDR3 consists of 13 residues.

V is TRBV13 and J is TRBJ1-2; no reliable D call. V was cut by 3 bases and J by 4 bases, with 12 bases left in between. Per the germline V gene, CDR1 is PRHDT and CDR2 is FYEKMQ (reference sequence). The CDR3 loop spans 14 amino acids. The CDR3 here is CASSFSPGSYGYTF. The CDR3 nucleotides read TGTGCCAGCAGCTTCAGTCCAGGTTCCTATGGCTACACCTTC.

This sequence joins TRBV13 and TRBJ2-7, with TRBD1 identical over 9 bases. CDR1 is PRHDT and CDR2 is FYEKMQ in the germline V gene (reference sequence). The junction had 6 bases not matched to a gene; V was cut back by 4 bases and J by 5 bases. CDR3 length: 14 residues. CDR3 bases: TGTGCCAGCAGCTGGGGGACAGGGAGAAACGAGCAGTACTTC. Translated: CASSWGTGRNEQYF.

The gene calls are TRBV19 and TRBJ2-7, with 8 bases identical to TRBD1. With V trimmed by 2 bases and J by 6 bases, 9 bases remained unmatched. This CDR3 spans 15 amino acids. CDR1 and CDR2 from the germline V gene are LNHDA and SQIVND (reference sequence). CDR3 DNA: TGTGCCAGTAGTATATTACCGACAGGGGTTCGCGAGCAGTACTTC. Protein: CASSILPTGVREQYF.

CDR3 nucleotide sequence: TGTGCCAGTCGTGAGGGGACAGGGGGGCCAGATACGCAGTATTTT. Translation: CASREGTGGPDTQYF. The chain uses TRBV6-6 and TRBJ2-3; 11 bases are shared with TRBD1. Germline V gene sequence: CDR1 MNHNY, CDR2 SVGAGI (reference sequence). The CDR3 consists of 15 residues. V lost 9 bases, J lost 4 bases, and 9 bases stayed unmatched.